These 8 T cell receptor beta chains originate from one sample sequenced in a study of T cell responses to AZD1222 COVID-19 vaccine (dated by TCRdb to the early 2020s). What this sample's time point label stands for: about 28 days (+/-7) after the second vaccine dose. The library was generated by the immunoSEQ multiplex PCR assay. Not all clones reach the TCRdb copy of this immuneACCESS table, which keeps in-frame sequences only. Checked studies attribute under half of the gap to unresolved V genes and leave the rest unexplained. In this sample the table shows 80,000 to 100,000 clones, 75% to 90% of which occur a single time. The biggest ten clones account for roughly 3.1% of the sample. The sequencing here drew on peripheral blood, taken 28 days after the second AZD1222 dose. The receptors originated from an adult who received the AZD1222 COVID-19 vaccine.

This clone has just a few counts. CDR3 sequence: CASSSGQGFTEAFF. The CDR3 DNA follows: TGTGCCAGCAGCTCGGGACAGGGGTTTACTGAAGCTTTCTTT. This sequence joins TRBV5-6 and TRBJ1-1; 10 nucleotides agree with TRBD1. The CDR3 length is 14 residues. After removal of 3 bases from V and 5 bases from J, the junction contained 4 bases not matched to a gene. Germline V gene lookup returns CDR1 SGHDT and CDR2 YYEEEE.

A few counts support this clone. The chain employs TRBV11-3 and TRBJ2-2; the D gene is possibly TRBD2 (6 bases). V was cut by 5 bases and J by 4 bases, with 17 bases left in between. Looked up from germline, CDR1 is SGHNT and CDR2 is YENEEA. The CDR3 spans 16 residues. The CDR3 loop reads CASSRRVGAGTGELFF. The CDR3, as DNA: TGTGCCAGCAGCCGGAGGGTAGGAGCGGGCACCGGGGAGCTGTTTTTT.

The CDR3 region has the DNA TGCGCCAGCAGCCAAGAGGGGGGGGCGCTCCATAATCAGCCCCAGCATTTT. Its protein product is CASSQEGGALHNQPQHF. J is TRBJ1-5 and V is TRBV4-1; tentatively, D is TRBD1 (6 bases). This CDR3 comprises 17 residues. V was shortened by 0 bases and J by 4 bases, with 16 bases between the two germline ends. Germline loops: CDR1 MGHRA, CDR2 YSYEKL.

This clone has a count of ten or more. The chain employs TRBV29-1 and TRBJ1-3, with D perhaps TRBD1 (5 bases). Looked up from germline, CDR1 is SQVTM and CDR2 is ANQGSEA. Trimming left V 3 bases short and J 4 bases short, with 10 bases between. The CDR3 totals 13 residues. Here the CDR3 DNA reads TGCAGCGTTGATAGGGACGGCGGAAACACCATATATTTT. It yields the protein CSVDRDGGNTIYF.

The chain has TRBV6-2 or TRBV6-3 and TRBJ1-2; 9 bases line up with TRBD1. The J segment lost 3 bases and the V segment lost 4 bases, leaving 3 bases of the junction unmatched. CDR3 size: 14 residues. Germline V gene data show CDR1 as MNHEY and CDR2 as SVGEGT. CDR3 sequence: CASSSTGGDYGYTF. CDR3 in DNA: TGTGCCAGCAGTTCAACAGGGGGCGACTATGGCTACACCTTC.

The chain carries TRBV7-2 and TRBJ2-5; 10 bases are a match to TRBD2. In germline, CDR1 is SGHTA, CDR2 FQGNSA. V trimming: 4 bases; J trimming: 5 bases; junction bases outside the gene matches: 7. This CDR3 comprises 15 residues. The CDR3 loop is CASSSSSGRTETQYF. Here the CDR3 DNA reads TGTGCCAGCAGCTCATCTAGCGGGAGAACGGAGACCCAGTACTTC.

This chain connects TRBV12-2 to TRBJ1-3. TRBV12-2 is listed as a pseudogene. This CDR3 is built from 12 residues. CDR3 bases: TGTGCAAGTCGCTTCCGTGGAAACACCATATATTTT. Translated: CASRFRGNTIYF.

The chain carries TRBV5-1 and TRBJ1-1; weak D call: TRBD1 (5 bases). CDR3 length equals 15 residues. Germline loops: CDR1 SGHRS, CDR2 YFSETQ. Trimming shortened V by 4 bases and J by 1 base, and 14 bases separated the two germline ends. The CDR3 sequence is CASSGTVRANTEAFF. For the CDR3, the DNA is TGCGCCAGCAGCGGGACGGTCAGGGCGAACACTGAAGCTTTCTTT.